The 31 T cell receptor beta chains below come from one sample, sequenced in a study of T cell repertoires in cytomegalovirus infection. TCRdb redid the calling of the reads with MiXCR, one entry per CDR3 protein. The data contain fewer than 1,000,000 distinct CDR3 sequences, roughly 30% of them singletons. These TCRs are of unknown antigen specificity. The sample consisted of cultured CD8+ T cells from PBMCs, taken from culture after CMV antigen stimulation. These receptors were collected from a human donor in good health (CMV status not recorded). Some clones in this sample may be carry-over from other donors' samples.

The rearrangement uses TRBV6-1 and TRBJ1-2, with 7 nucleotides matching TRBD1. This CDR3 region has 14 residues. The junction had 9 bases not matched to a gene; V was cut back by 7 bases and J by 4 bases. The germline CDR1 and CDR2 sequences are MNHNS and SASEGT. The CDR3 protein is CASIRQGDPYGYTF. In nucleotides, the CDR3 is TGTGCCAGCATAAGACAGGGCGATCCCTATGGCTACACCTTC.

This CDR3 reads CASSRDRGYMNTEAFF. The CDR3 bases are TGTGCCAGTAGCCGGGACAGGGGTTACATGAACACTGAAGCTTTCTTT. The chain links TRBV19 to TRBJ1-1; 10 bases are shared with TRBD1. Germline V gene data show CDR1 as LNHDA and CDR2 as SQIVND (reference sequence). This CDR3 comprises 16 residues. V dropped 6 bases and J dropped 0; count of bases not matched to a gene: 7.

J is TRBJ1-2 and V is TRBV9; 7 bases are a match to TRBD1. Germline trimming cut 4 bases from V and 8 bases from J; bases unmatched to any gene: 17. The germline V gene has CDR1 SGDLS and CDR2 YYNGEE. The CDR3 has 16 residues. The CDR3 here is CASSMGTGDQPFGYTF. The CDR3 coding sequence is TGTGCCAGCAGCATGGGAACAGGGGACCAGCCGTTCGGCTACACCTTC.

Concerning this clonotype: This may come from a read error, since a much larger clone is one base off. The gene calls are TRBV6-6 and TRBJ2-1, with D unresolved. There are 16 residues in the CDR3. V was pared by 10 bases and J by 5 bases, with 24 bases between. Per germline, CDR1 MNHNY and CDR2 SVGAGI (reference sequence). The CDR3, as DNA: TGTGCCAACAGCGCCTACGGGTTAGGCCCCAACAATGAGCAGTTCTTC. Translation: CANSAYGLGPNNEQFF.

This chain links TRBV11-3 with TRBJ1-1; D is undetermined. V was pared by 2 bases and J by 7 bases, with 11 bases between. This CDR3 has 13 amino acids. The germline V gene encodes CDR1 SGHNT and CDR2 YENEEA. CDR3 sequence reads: CASSLLGRDEAFF. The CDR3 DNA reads TGTGCCAGCAGCTTATTAGGCAGAGATGAAGCTTTCTTT.

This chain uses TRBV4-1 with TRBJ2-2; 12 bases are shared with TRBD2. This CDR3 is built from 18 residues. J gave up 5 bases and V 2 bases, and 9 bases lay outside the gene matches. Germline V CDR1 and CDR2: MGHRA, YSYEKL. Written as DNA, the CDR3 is TGCGCCAGCAGCCAACCCGGACTAGCGGGGCGAGGTACCGGGGAGCTGTTTTTT. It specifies CASSQPGLAGRGTGELFF.

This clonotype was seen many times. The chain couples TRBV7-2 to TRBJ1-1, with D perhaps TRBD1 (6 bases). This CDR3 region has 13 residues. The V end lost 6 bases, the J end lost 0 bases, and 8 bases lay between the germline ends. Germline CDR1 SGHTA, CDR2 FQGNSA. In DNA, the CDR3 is TGTGCCAGCAGAACAGGGATGAACACTGAAGCTTTCTTT. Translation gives CASRTGMNTEAFF. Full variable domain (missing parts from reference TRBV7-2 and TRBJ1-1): GAGVSQSPSNKVTEKGKDVELRCDPISGHTALYWYRQSLGQGLEFLIYFQGNSAPDKSGLPSDRFSAERTGGSVSTLTIQRTQQEDSAVYLCASRTGMNTEAFFGQGTRLTVV.

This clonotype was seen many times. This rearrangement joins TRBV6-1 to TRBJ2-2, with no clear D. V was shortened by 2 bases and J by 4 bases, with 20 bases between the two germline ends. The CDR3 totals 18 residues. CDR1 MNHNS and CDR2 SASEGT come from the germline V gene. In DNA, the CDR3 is TGTGCCAGCAGTGAATTCTACACCCTCGACACGTCCACCGGGGAGCTGTTTTTT. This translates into CASSEFYTLDTSTGELFF.

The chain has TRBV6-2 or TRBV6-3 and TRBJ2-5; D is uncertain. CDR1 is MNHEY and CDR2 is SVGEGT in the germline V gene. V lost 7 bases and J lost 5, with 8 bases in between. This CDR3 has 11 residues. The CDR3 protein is CASTNGETQYF. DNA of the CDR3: TGTGCCAGCACCAACGGGGAGACCCAGTACTTC.

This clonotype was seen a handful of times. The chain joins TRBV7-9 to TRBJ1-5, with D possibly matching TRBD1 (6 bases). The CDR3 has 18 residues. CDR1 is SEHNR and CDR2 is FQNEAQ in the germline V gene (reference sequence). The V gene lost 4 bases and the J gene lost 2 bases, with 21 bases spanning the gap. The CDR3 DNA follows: TGTGCCAGCAGCTCCAATTCGCAGACAGGAAAGGGCAATCAGCCCCAGCATTTT. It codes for CASSSNSQTGKGNQPQHF.

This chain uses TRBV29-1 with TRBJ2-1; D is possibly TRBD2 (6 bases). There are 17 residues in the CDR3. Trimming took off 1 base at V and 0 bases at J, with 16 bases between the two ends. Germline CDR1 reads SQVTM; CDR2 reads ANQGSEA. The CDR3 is CSVEGLAGKSSYNEQFF. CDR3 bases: TGCAGCGTTGAAGGCCTTGCGGGGAAGAGCTCCTACAATGAGCAGTTCTTC.

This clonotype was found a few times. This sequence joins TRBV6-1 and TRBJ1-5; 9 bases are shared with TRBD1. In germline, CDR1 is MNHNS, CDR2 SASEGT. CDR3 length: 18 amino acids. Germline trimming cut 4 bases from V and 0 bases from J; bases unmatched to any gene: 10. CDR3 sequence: CASSGTGGWGYSNQPQHF. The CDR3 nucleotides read TGTGCCAGCAGTGGTACAGGGGGCTGGGGTTATAGCAATCAGCCCCAGCATTTT.

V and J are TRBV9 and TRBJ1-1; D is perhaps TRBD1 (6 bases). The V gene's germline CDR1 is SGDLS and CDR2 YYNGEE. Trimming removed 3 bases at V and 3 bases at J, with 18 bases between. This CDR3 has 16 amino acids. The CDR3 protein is CASSGRGTLRDTEAFF. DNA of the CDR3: TGTGCCAGCAGCGGAAGGGGGACCCTCAGGGACACTGAAGCTTTCTTT.

CDR3 bases: TGTGCCAGCAGACCGACAATTGGGGGGGGGGGCACAGATACGCAGTATTTT. Its protein product is CASRPTIGGGGTDTQYF. The chain uses TRBV6-1 and TRBJ2-3, with 7 bases lining up with TRBD2. The trim removed 6 bases at V and 1 base at J, leaving 13 bases unmatched. Germline CDR1 is MNHNS and CDR2 is SASEGT. This CDR3 has 17 amino acids.

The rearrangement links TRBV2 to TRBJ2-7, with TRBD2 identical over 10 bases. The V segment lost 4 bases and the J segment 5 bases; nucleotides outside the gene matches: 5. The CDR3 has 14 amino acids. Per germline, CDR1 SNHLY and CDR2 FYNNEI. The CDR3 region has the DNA TGTGCCAGCAGTGGGACTAGCGGCCCCCACGAGCAGTACTTC. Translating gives CASSGTSGPHEQYF.

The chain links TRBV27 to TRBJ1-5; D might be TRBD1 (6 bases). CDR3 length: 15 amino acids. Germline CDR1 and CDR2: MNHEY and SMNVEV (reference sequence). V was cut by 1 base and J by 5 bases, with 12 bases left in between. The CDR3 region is CASSLYQGRDQPQHF. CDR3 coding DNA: TGTGCCAGCAGTTTATACCAGGGGAGGGATCAGCCCCAGCATTTT.

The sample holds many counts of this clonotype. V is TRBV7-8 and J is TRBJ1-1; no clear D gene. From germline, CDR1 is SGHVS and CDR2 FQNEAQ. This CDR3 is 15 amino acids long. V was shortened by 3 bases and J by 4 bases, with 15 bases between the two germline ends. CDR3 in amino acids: CASSLSEWEGTEAFF. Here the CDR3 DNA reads TGTGCCAGCAGCTTGTCCGAGTGGGAGGGCACTGAAGCTTTCTTT. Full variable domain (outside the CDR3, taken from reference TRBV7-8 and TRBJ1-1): GAGVSQSPRYKVAKRGQDVALRCDPISGHVSLFWYQQALGQGPEFLTYFQNEAQLDKSGLPSDRFFAERPEGSVSTLKIQRTQQEDSAVYLCASSLSEWEGTEAFFGQGTRLTVV.

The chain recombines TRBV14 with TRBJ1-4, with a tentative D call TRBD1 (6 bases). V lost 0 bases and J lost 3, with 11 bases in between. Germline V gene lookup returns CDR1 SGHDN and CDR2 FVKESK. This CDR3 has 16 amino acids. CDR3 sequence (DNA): TGTGCCAGCAGCCAAGATCCGGCAGGGGCTAATGAAAAACTGTTTTTT. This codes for CASSQDPAGANEKLFF.

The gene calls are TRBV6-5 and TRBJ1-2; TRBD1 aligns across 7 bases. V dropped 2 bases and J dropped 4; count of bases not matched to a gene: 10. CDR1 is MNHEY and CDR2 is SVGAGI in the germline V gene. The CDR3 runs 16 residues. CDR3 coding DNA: TGTGCCAGCAGTTACGCGGCTCCAGGGGGAACCTATGGCTACACCTTC. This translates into CASSYAAPGGTYGYTF.

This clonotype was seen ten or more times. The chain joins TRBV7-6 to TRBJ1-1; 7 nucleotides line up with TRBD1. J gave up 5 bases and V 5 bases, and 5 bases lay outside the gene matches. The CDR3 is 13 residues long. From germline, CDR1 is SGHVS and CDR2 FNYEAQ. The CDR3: CASSVQGRTEAFF. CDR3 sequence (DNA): TGTGCCAGCAGCGTACAGGGGAGGACTGAAGCTTTCTTT.

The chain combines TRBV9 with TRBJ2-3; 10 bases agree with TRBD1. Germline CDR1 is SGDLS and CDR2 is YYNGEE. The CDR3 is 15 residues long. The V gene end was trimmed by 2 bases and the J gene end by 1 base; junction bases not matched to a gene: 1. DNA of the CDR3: TGTGCCAGCAGCGTGACAGGGGGCCGCACAGATACGCAGTATTTT. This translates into CASSVTGGRTDTQYF. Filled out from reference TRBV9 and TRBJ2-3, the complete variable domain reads DSGVTQTPKHLITATGQRVTLRCSPRSGDLSVYWYQQSLDQGLQFLIQYYNGEERAKGNILERFSAQQFPDLHSELNLSSLELGDSALYFCASSVTGGRTDTQYFGPGTRLTVL.

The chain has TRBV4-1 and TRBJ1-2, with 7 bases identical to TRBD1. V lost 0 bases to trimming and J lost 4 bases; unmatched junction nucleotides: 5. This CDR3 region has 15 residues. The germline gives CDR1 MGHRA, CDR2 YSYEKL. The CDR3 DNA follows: TGCGCCAGCAGCCAAGATAAGGCAGGGGGCTATGGCTACACCTTC. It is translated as CASSQDKAGGYGYTF.

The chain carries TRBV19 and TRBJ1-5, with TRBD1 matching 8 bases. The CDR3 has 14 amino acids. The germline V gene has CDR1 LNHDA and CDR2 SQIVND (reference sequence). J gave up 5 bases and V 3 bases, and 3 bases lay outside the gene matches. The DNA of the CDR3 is TGTGCCAGTAGTATCTCAGGGGGCCATCAGCCCCAGCATTTT. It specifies CASSISGGHQPQHF.

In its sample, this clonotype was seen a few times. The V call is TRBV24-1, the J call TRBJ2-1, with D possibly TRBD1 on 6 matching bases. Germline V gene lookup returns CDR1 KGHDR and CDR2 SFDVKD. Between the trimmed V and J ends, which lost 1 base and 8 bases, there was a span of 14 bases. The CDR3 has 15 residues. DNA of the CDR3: TGTGCCACCAGTGATTTCCCGGCAGGGGTAGATGAGCAGTTCTTC. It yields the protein CATSDFPAGVDEQFF.

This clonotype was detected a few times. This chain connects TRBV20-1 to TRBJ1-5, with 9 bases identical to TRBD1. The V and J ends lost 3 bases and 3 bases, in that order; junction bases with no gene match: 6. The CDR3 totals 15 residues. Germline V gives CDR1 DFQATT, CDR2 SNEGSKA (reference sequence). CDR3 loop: CSARDRGSLNQPQHF. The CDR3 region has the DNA TGCAGTGCTAGGGACAGGGGTTCCCTCAATCAGCCCCAGCATTTT.

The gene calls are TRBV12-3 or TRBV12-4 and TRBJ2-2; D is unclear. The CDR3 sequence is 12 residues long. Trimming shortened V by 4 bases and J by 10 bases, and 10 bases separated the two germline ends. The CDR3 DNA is TGTGCCAGCAGTTCCCCCAGACCGGAGCTGTTTTTT. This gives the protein CASSSPRPELFF.

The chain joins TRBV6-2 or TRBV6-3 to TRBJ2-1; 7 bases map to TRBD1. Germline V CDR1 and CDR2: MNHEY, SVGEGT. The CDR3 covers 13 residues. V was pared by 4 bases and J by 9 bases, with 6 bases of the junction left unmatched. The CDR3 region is CASSSQTGREQFF. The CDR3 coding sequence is TGTGCCAGCAGTTCACAGACAGGGCGTGAGCAGTTCTTC.

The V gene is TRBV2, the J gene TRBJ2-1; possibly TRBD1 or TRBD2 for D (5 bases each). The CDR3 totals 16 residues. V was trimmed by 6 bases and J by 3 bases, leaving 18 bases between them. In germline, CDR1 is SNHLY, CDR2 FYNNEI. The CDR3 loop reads CASSGDGTGNYNEQFF. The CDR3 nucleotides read TGTGCCAGCAGCGGCGATGGGACCGGCAACTACAATGAGCAGTTCTTC.

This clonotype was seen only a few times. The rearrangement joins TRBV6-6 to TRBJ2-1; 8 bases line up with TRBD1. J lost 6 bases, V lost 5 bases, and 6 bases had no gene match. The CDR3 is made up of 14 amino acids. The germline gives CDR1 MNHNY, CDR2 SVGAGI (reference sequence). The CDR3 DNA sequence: TGTGCCAGCAGTAACACGGACAGGGTCAATGAGCAGTTCTTC. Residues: CASSNTDRVNEQFF.

CDR3 DNA: TGTGCCAGCAGTGAATTAGGCGGCCTTAGTAATTCACCCCTCCACTTT. Translation gives CASSELGGLSNSPLHF. The chain recombines TRBV6-1 with TRBJ1-6; D unclear. This CDR3 contains 16 residues. With 2 bases removed from V and 6 bases from J, the gap between germline ends came to 14 bases. CDR1 and CDR2 from the germline V gene are MNHNS and SASEGT.

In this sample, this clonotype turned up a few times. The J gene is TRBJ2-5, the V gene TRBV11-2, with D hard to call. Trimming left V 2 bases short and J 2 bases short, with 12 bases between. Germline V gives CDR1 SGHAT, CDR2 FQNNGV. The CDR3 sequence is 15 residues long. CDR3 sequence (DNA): TGTGCCAGCAGCTTATTTGGACGCCTACAAGAGACCCAGTACTTC. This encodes CASSLFGRLQETQYF.